This T cell receptor beta chain comes out of a study of vaccination effects on CD4 cells after COVID-19. With regard to this clone: Its antigen remains unknown.

Only in-frame clones appear in the TCRdb table, and some are missing; sequencing was by immunoSEQ multiplex PCR. The data contain about 65,000 clones, 60% to 80% of them singletons. Peptide-pool stimulation followed by sequencing identified expanded antigen-specific CD4+ clonotypes in the ViraFEST assay. Isolation of CD4+ T cells took place after approximately 10 days of culture. All vaccine recipients tested negative for nucleocapsid antibodies and had never contracted SARS-CoV-2 infection. Culturing of a few million PBMC per well took place with around 10 IU/ml IL-2 and approximately 9.1 ug/ml peptides. The CDR3 has 14 residues. CDR1 is SGHRS, CDR2 YFSETQ, per germline. The ends were cut back, 0 bases at V and 4 bases at J, with 10 bases in the middle.

The sequence derives from a human donor who received a COVID-19 vaccine. The sample here was CD4+ T cells from PBMCs cultured with HCoV-NL63 spike peptides, taken before COVID-19 vaccination. V usage is TRBV5-1 and J usage is TRBJ1-1, with unresolved D. The CDR3 region is CASSLGVRGTEAFF. The CDR3 DNA sequence: TGCGCCAGCAGCTTGGGGGTCCGGGGCACTGAAGCTTTCTTT.